This T cell receptor (beta chain) is from a study of blood T cells in healthy people across ages. The study, taken as a whole, reports: Unknown CMV status may confound age-related changes in expanded clones.

For this clonotype: What it binds is not known.

The authors ran a second PCR of about 7 to 11 cycles using a sample-barcoded 5' primer and a J-beta primer mix. Each cDNA molecule carried a tag from a template-switch adaptor that contained 12 random nucleotides. Paired-end reads containing CDR3 totaled no fewer than 2.5 million for each sample. TCRdb redid the calling of the 5' RACE reads with MiXCR, one entry per CDR3 protein. Altogether 700,000 to 900,000 distinct CDR3 sequences are present, 50% to 65% being singletons, with the ten largest covering roughly two fifths. This CDR3 has 17 residues. V shed 5 bases and J 3 bases; nucleotides not matched to a gene: 15. Looked up from germline, CDR1 is SEHNR and CDR2 is FQNEAQ (reference sequence).

Sequencing used blood. The chain combines TRBV7-9 with TRBJ2-7, with 8 bases that match TRBD1. The TCR originated in a man older than 75 in good health. The CDR3 region is CASSPTTDRARLYEQYF. In DNA form, the CDR3 reads TGTGCCAGCAGCCCGACAACGGACAGGGCTAGGCTCTACGAGCAGTACTTC.